This T cell receptor beta chain was documented in a study of control samples from healthy donors and cancer patients. With 2 bases removed from V and 0 bases from J, the gap between germline ends came to 8 bases. The CDR3 totals 16 residues. CDR1 MNHEY and CDR2 SVGAGI come from the germline V gene. The data were produced by immunoSEQ multiplex PCR, yet TCRdb's version contains in-frame clones alone and is incomplete. The table lists under 450,000 clones, roughly 90% of them singletons. The specimen sequenced was PBMCs. The TCR was taken from a man in his forties with head and neck cancer. This chain uses TRBV6-5 with TRBJ1-6, with TRBD1 as a possible D gene (6 bases). DNA for the CDR3: TGTGCCAGCAGTTACGACAGGAACTCCTATAATTCACCCCTCCACTTT. Translation: CASSYDRNSYNSPLHF.